The 5 T cell receptor beta chains below all came from one sample that was sequenced in a study of blood T cell repertoires in COVID-19. The repertoire was sequenced with immunoSEQ multiplex PCR; TCRdb's copy has only in-frame clones and lacks some. The data contain about 270,000 clones, roughly 85% of them seen just once; the ten biggest clones take up approximately 10%. The sequencing input was peripheral blood. The receptors were gathered from a woman between 70 and 85 years old with acute or convalescent COVID-19.

This clone was found once. The rearrangement uses TRBV4-1 and TRBJ1-2; D uncertain. The length of the CDR3 is 17 residues. The V and J ends lost 5 bases and 0 bases respectively, with 19 bases between them. Germline V CDR1 and CDR2: MGHRA, YSYEKL. The CDR3 DNA follows: TGCGCCAGCAGCACCCGACTCCTTCTCGAAGCTAACTATGGCTACACCTTC. Translation gives CASSTRLLLEANYGYTF.

The CDR3 sequence: CASSLTQRGGADTQYF. The DNA for the CDR3 is TGTGCCAGCAGCCTAACTCAGCGGGGGGGGGCAGATACGCAGTATTTT. This rearrangement joins TRBV3-1 (or the pseudogene TRBV3-2) to TRBJ2-3; TRBD2 matches at 10 bases. The CDR3 has 16 residues. Germline values: CDR1 LGHDT, CDR2 YNNKEL (reference sequence). With V trimmed by 4 bases and J by 4 bases, 8 bases remained unmatched.

J is TRBJ1-1 and V is TRBV12-3 or TRBV12-4; D is perhaps TRBD1 (6 bases). V was trimmed by 5 bases and J by 11 bases, leaving 18 bases between them. This CDR3 is 13 amino acids long. The CDR3 DNA reads as TGTGCCAGCAGTATGATAGGGTTCCAGGGGGCTTTCTTT. Translated: CASSMIGFQGAFF.

This chain connects TRBV12-3 or TRBV12-4 to TRBJ1-1; TRBD1 matches at 8 bases. This CDR3 contains 13 residues. After removal of 7 bases from V and 5 bases from J, the junction contained 6 bases not matched to a gene. The CDR3, as DNA: TGTGCCAGCATTCAGGGGGCAAGGACTGAAGCTTTCTTT. The encoded protein is CASIQGARTEAFF.

On this clone: One end of the junction is discordant with germline, which a read error may explain. The CDR3 protein is CASSEDRGLFQSPLYF. CDR3 in DNA: TGTGCCAGCAGCGAGGACAGGGGGCTATTCCAGTCACCCCTCTACTTT. The chain carries TRBV3-1 (or the pseudogene TRBV3-2) and TRBJ1-6; TRBD1 agrees at 11 bases. The CDR3 is 16 residues long. CDR1 is LGHDT and CDR2 is YNNKEL in the germline V gene (reference sequence).